This T cell receptor beta chain was identified during a study of cytomegalovirus exposure and HLA in healthy donors. The CDR3 totals 15 residues. V was pared by 2 bases and J by 6 bases, with 4 bases of the junction left unmatched. Germline lookup yields CDR1 SGHAT and CDR2 FQNNGV. It was with 60 Vbeta and 13 Jbeta primers that the PCR ran. Sequencing was performed with immunoSEQ multiplex PCR; in TCRdb, only in-frame clones are kept and a portion is missing. The sample records about 170,000 clones, just under 80% being singletons. The source is a woman aged 45-65 years in good health and CMV-seropositive. The chain joins TRBV11-2 to TRBJ2-1; TRBD2 aligns across 10 bases. The sequenced sample consisted of PBMCs. CDR3 DNA: TGTGCCAGCAGCTTAAGGCTAGCGGGGGCCAATGAGCAGTTCTTC. Amino acids: CASSLRLAGANEQFF. Full variable domain (missing parts from reference TRBV11-2 and TRBJ2-1): EAGVAQSPRYKIIEKRQSVAFWCNPISGHATLYWYQQILGQGPKLLIQFQNNGVVDDSQLPKDRFSAERLKGVDSTLKIQPAKLEDSAVYLCASSLRLAGANEQFFGPGTRLTVL.